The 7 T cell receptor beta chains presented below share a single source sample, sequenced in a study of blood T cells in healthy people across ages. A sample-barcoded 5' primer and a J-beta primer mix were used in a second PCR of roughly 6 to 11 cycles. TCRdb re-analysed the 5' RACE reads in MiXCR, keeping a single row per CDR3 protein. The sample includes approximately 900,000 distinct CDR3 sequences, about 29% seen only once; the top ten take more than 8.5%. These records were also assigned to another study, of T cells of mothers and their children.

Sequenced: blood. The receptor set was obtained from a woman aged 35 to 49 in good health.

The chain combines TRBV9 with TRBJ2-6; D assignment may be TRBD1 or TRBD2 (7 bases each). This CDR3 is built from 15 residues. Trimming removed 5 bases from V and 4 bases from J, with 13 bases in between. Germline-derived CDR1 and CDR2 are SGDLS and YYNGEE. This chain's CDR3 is CASRAGQSGANVLTF. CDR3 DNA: TGTGCCAGCAGAGCGGGACAGTCCGGGGCCAACGTCCTGACTTTC.

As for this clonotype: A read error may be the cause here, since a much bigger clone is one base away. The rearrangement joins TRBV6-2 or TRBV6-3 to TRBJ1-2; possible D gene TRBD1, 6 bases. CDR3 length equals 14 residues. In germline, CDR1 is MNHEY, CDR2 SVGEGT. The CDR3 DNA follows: TGTACCAGCAGTCGCACAGGGACTAACTATGGCTACACCTTC. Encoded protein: CTSSRTGTNYGYTF.

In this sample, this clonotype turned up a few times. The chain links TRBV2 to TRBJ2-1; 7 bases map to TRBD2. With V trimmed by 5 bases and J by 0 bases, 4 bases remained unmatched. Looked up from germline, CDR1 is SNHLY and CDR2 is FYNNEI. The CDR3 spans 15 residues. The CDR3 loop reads CASSRLAPSYNEQFF. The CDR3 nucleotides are TGTGCCAGCAGTCGACTAGCACCCTCCTACAATGAGCAGTTCTTC.

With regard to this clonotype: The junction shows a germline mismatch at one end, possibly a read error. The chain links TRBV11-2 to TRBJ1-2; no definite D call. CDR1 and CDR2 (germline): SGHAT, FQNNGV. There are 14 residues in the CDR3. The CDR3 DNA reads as TGTGCCGGCAGCTCCCTCAGGTTTAACTATGGCTACACCTTC. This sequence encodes CAGSSLRFNYGYTF.

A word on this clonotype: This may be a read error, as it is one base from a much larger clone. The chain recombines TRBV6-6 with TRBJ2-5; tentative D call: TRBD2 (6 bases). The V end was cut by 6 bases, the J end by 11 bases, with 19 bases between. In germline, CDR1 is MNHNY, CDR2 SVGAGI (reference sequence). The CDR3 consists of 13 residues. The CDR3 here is CASSPGTLNEQYF. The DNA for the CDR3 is TGTGCCAGCAGCCCCGGGACTCTTAATGAGCAGTACTTC.

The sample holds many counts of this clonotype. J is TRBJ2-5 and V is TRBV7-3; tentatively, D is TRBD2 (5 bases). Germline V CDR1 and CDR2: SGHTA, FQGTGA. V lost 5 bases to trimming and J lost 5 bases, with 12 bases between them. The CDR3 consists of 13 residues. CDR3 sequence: CASSEGPSETQYF. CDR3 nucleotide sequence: TGTGCCAGCAGCGAGGGCCCCTCCGAGACCCAGTACTTC.

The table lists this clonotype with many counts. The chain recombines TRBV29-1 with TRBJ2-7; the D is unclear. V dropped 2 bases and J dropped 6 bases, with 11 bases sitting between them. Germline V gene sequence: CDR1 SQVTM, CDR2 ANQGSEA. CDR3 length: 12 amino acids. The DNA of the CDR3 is TGCAGCGTTGAAAGTAGCCAGTCCGAGCAGTACTTC. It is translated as CSVESSQSEQYF.